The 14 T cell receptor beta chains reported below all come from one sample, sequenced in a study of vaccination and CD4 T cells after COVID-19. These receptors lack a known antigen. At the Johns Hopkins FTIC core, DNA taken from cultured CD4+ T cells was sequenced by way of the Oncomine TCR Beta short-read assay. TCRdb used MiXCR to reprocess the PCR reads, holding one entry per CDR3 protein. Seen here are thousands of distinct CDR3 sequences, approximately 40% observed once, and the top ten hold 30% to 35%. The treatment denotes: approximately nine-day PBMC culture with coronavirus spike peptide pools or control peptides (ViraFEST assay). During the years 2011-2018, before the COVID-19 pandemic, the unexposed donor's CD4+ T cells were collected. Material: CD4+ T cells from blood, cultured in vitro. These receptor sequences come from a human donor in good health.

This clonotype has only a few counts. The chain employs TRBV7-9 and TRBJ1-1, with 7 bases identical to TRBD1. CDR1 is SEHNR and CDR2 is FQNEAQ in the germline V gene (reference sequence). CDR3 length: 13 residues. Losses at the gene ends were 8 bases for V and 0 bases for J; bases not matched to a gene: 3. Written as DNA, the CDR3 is TGTGCCAGCCGGGACAGCCTGAACACTGAAGCTTTCTTT. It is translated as CASRDSLNTEAFF.

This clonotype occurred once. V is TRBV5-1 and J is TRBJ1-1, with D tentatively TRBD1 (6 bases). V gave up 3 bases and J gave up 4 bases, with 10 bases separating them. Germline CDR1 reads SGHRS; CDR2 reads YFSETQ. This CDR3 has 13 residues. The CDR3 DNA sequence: TGCGCCAGCAGCTCTCAGGGGAGCACTGAAGCTTTCTTT. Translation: CASSSQGSTEAFF.

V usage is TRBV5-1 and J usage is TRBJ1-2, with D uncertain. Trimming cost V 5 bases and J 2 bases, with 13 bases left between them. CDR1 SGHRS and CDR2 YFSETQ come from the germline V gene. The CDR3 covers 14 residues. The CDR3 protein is CASSPGLGNYGYTF. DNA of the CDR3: TGCGCCAGCAGTCCCGGGTTGGGGAACTATGGCTACACCTTC. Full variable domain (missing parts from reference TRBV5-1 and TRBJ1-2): KAGVTQTPRYLIKTRGQQVTLSCSPISGHRSVSWYQQTPGQGLQFLFEYFSETQRNKGNFPGRFSGRQFSNSRSEMNVSTLELGDSALYLCASSPGLGNYGYTFGSGTRLTVV.

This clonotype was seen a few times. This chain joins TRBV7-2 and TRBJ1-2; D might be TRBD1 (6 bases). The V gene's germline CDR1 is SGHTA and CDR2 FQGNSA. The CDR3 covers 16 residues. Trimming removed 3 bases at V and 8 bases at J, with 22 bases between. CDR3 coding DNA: TGTGCCAGCAGCTTCTCCCGGGGGTATGGGGGGCAGGGCTACACCTTC. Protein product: CASSFSRGYGGQGYTF.

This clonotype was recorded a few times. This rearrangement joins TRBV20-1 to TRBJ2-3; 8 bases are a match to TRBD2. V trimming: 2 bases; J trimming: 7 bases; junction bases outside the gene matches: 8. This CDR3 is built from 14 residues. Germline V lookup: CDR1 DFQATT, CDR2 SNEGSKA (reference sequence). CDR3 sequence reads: CSARRGGLVYTQYF. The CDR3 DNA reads TGCAGTGCTAGAAGGGGGGGACTAGTGTATACGCAGTATTTT.

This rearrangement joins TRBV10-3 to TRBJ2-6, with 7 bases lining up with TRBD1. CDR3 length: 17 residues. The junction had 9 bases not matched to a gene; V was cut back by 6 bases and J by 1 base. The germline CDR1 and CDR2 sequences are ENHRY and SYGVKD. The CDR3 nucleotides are TGTGCCATCAGCCAGGGACAGATAACTTCTGGGGCCAACGTCCTGACTTTC. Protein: CAISQGQITSGANVLTF.

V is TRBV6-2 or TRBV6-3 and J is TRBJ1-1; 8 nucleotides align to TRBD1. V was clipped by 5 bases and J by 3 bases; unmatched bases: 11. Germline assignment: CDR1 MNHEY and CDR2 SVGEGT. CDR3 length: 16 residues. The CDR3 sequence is CASSLTSTGVDTEAFF. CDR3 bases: TGTGCCAGCAGTCTTACCTCGACAGGGGTTGACACTGAAGCTTTCTTT.

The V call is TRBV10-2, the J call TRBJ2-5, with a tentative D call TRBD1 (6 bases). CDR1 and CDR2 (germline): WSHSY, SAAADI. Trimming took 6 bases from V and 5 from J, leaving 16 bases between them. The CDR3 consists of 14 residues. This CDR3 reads CASRQGHPRETQYF. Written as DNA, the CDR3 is TGCGCCAGCAGACAGGGCCATCCTAGGGAGACCCAGTACTTC.

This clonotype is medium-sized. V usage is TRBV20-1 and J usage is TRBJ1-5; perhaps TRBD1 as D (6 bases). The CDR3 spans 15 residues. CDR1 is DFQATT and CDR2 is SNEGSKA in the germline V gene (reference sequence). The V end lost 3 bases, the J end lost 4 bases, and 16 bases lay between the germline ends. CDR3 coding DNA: TGCAGTGCTAGGTCCTTGGACAGTTCTAATCAGCCCCAGCATTTT. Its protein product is CSARSLDSSNQPQHF.

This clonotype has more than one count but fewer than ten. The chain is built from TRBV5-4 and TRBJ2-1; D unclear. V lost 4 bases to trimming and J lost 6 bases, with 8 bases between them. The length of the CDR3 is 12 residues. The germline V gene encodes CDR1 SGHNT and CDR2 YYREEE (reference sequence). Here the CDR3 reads CASSLDRNEQFF. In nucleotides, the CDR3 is TGTGCCAGCAGCCTGGACCGCAATGAGCAGTTCTTC.

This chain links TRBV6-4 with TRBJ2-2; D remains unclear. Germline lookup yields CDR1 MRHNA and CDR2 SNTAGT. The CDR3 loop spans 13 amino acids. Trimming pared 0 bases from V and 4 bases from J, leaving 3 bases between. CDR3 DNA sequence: TGTGCCAGCAGTGACTCTAGCACCGGGGAGCTGTTTTTT. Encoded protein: CASSDSSTGELFF.

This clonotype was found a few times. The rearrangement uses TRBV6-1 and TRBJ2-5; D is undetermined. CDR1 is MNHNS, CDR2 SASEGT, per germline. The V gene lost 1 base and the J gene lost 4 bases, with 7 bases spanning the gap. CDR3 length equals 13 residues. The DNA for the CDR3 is TGTGCCAGCAGTGAAGTTCCTACAGAGACCCAGTACTTC. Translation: CASSEVPTETQYF.

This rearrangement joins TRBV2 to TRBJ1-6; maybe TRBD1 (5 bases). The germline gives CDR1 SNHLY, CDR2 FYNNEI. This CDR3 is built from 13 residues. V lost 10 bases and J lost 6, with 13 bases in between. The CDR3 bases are TGTGCCAATCGACAGTTACCTAATTCACCCCTCCACTTT. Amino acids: CANRQLPNSPLHF.

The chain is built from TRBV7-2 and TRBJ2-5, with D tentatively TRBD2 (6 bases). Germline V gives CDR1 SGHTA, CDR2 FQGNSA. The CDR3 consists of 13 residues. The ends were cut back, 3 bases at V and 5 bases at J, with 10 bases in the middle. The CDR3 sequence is CASSLGGLETQYF. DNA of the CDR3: TGTGCCAGCAGCTTGGGAGGACTGGAGACCCAGTACTTC.